This note documents a single T cell receptor beta chain sequence. This specimen belongs to a study of blood T cell repertoires in COVID-19. Study overall: Specimens from acute and convalescent COVID-19 originated in the United States, Italy and Spain. T cells, B-cell-depleted T cells, or PBMCs supplied cDNA or gDNA.

As processed by the authors: Reference gene primer amplification gave estimated nucleated cell counts. The table came from immunoSEQ multiplex PCR; TCRdb's copy has only in-frame clones and leaves some out. Clone size and V and J calls were adopted from that table, with D and trimming inferred from the DNA. Among about 270,000 clones listed, 65% to 90% were seen once. V lost 5 bases, J lost 7 bases, and 20 bases lay in between. This CDR3 spans 16 amino acids. Germline V gives CDR1 LNHDA, CDR2 SQIVND (reference sequence). Sequencing was performed on peripheral blood. The chain combines TRBV19 with TRBJ1-4, with a weak D call TRBD1 (6 bases). This TCR was recovered from an older woman with active or convalescent COVID-19. The CDR3 region is CASSPRGGEGLEKLFF. Here the CDR3 DNA reads TGTGCCAGTAGTCCCCGAGGGGGTGAGGGGCTTGAAAAACTGTTTTTT.